The T cell receptor beta chain under discussion was sequenced for a study of T cells after yellow fever vaccination (dated by TCRdb to about 2019). Notes on the research overall: Libraries from fractions with low cell numbers were prepared with the SMART-Seq v4 Ultra Low Input RNA kit. To track T-cell clones before and after primary and booster YFV17D yellow fever vaccination, bulk TCR alpha and beta repertoires were sequenced longitudinally. Two healthy male donors, one aged 18 to 30 and one aged 30 to 40 years, made up the cohort. Blood was drawn at multiple timepoints before and after primary and secondary immunization, with bulk PBMC replicates and cell subsets isolated. Summary of the overall study and its limitations: Because the study included only two donors, the extent to which the findings can be generalized is limited. Computational filtering was required because FACS-sorted repertoires could contain abundant contaminating clonotypes from the bulk population. The secondary T-cell response was found to be weaker but faster than the primary response, with a peak reached on day 5 rather than on day 15. Most clones expanded after primary vaccination (approximately 97% of CD4 and about 85% of CD8) were re-detected after the booster, suggesting that broad memory maintenance occurred. A small share of clonotypes was detected in both CD4 and CD8 compartments, with the overlap likely arising from convergent recombination.

On this clonotype itself: Its antigen is still unknown. Base qualities were left out, and no much larger clone turns up one base away.

From the germline V gene (reference sequence), CDR1 is PRHDT and CDR2 is FYEKMQ. From the cysteine through the phenylalanine, the CDR3 covers 15 amino acids. Only CDR3 DNA remains: 45 bases, in frame from the first base. V drops 3 bases and J drops 5 bases, leaving 16 bases in between. What this sample's treatment or condition label stands for: live attenuated yellow fever vaccine strain. PBMCs were isolated from peripheral blood using a standard Ficoll-Paque protocol. Dynabeads CD4 and CD8 positive selection kits were used to isolate the CD4 and CD8 T-cell fractions. TriZol was used to extract RNA from bulk PBMCs, from CD4 and CD8 fractions, and from dextramer-positive and dextramer-negative fractions. Sequencing was carried out with an Illumina NovaSeq 6000. TCR cDNA was made using 5'RACE template switching, a step that added a universal primer site and unique molecular identifiers. cDNA synthesis was primed from both the TCR alpha and TCR beta constant segments. Libraries were amplified in two PCR steps, with sample barcodes and sequencing adapters added in the second step. Sequencing of the libraries was done on either Illumina HiSeq 2500 (2x100 bp) or NovaSeq (2x150 bp). The paper's data handling went like this. MIGEC was used to demultiplex reads and collapse the reads into UMI consensus sequences, and MiXCR was used for V(D)J alignment. Vaccine-responding clonotypes were defined with edgeR using replicate PBMC samples, requiring FDR below 0.01 and a log2 fold change above 5 up to day 15. CD4 or CD8 identity was assigned to each bulk clonotype according to whether the clonotype was present at higher abundance in the sequenced CD4 repertoire or the sequenced CD8 repertoire. Starting from the raw public reads, TCRdb applied fastp trimming at Q25, assembled clones with MiXCR and retained in-frame beta chains. Duplicate CDR3 protein sequences are folded into a single record with the most common DNA and genes. V and J calls and clone size were set by TCRdb, not the authors. The sample profile shows fewer than 100,000 distinct CDR3 sequences; around 5.5% of them were found once. The top ten hold under 50% of the sample.

The receptor comes from a man aged 18-30 years who received the YFV17D yellow fever vaccine. Sequences were derived from CD8+ T cells sorted from PBMCs, sampled 10 days after the yellow fever booster vaccination. The V gene is TRBV13 and the J gene is TRBJ1-2; no confident D gene assignment can be made. CDR3 sequence: CASSFERASLYGYTF. DNA sequence: TGTGCCAGCAGCTTCGAAAGGGCCTCGCTTTATGGCTACACCTTC.